Included here is one T cell receptor (beta chain) sequence, with context. Its antigen is still unknown. The protocol was immunoSEQ multiplex PCR, while the TCRdb copy is restricted to in-frame clones and leaves out a portion. The sample consists of fewer than 40,000 clones, approximately 82% of them appearing once. This entry belongs to a study of vaccination effects on CD4 cells after COVID-19. The germline V and J ends were trimmed by 1 base and 5 bases, with 6 bases remaining between them. The CDR3 runs 13 residues. The germline V gene has CDR1 SGHRS and CDR2 YFSETQ. Antigen-specific CD4+ T cells were expanded (with viral peptide pools) by the ViraFEST assay ahead of sequencing. It was after more than nine days of culture that CD4+ T cells were isolated. Subjects were given two BNT162b2 or mRNA-1273 vaccine doses. Wells containing approximately 2 million PBMC each were cultured with roughly 10 IU/ml IL-2 and approximately 10 ug/ml peptides.

This TCR came from a human donor who received a COVID-19 vaccine. Some clones in this sample may be carry-over from other donors' samples. Specimen: CD4+ T cells from PBMCs cultured with HCoV-NL63 spike peptides, collected after COVID-19 vaccination. V and J are TRBV5-1 and TRBJ2-2; no definite D call. CDR3 in DNA: TGCGCCAGCAGCTTGAGCCGGACCGGGGAGCTGTTTTTT. Translated, it gives CASSLSRTGELFF.